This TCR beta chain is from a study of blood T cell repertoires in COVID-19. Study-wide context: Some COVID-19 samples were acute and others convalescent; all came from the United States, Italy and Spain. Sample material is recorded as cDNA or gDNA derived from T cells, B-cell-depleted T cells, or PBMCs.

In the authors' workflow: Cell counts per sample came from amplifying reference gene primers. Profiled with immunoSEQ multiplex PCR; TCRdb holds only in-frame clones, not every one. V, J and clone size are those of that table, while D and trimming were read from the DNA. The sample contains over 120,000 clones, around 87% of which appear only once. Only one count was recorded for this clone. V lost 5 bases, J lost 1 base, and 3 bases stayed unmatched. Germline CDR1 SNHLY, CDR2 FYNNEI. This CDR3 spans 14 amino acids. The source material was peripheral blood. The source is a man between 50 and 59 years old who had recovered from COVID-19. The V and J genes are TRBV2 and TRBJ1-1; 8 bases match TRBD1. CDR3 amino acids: CASSTDRGNTEAFF. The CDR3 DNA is TGTGCCAGCAGTACCGACAGGGGGAACACTGAAGCTTTCTTT.